The 18 T cell receptor beta chains below all came from one sample that was sequenced in a study of blood T cell repertoires in COVID-19. The data were produced by immunoSEQ multiplex PCR, yet TCRdb's version contains in-frame clones alone and is incomplete. Altogether about 15,000 clones are present, roughly 85% being singletons, with the ten largest covering roughly 30%. Sequenced: peripheral blood. Receptor source: a man between 65 and 80 years old in a cohort sampled during active COVID-19.

CDR3 sequence reads: CASRGRLLDTQYF. The CDR3 DNA is TGTGCCAGCAGGGGTCGACTGTTAGATACGCAGTATTTT. The gene calls are TRBV6-5 and TRBJ2-3; D not resolved. CDR3 length: 13 amino acids. V was clipped by 6 bases and J by 5 bases, with 12 bases between them. Germline assignment: CDR1 MNHEY and CDR2 SVGAGI.

The sample holds one count of this clone. V and J are TRBV24-1 and TRBJ2-7; D is perhaps TRBD2 (5 bases). The germline gives CDR1 KGHDR, CDR2 SFDVKD. Trimming cost V 5 bases and J 3 bases, with 10 bases left between them. This CDR3 comprises 13 residues. In nucleotides, the CDR3 is TGTGCCACCAGTGGTCCGGGAAACTACGAGCAGTACTTC. Amino acid sequence: CATSGPGNYEQYF.

This chain joins TRBV27 and TRBJ1-2; tentatively, D is TRBD1 (6 bases). Deletions cut 6 bases from V and 6 bases from J, with 20 bases between. This CDR3 region has 15 residues. The germline V gene has CDR1 MNHEY and CDR2 SMNVEV (reference sequence). CDR3 nucleotide sequence: TGTGCCAGCAGACACTCTCGGCAGGGGAAAAATGGCTACACCTTC. Its protein product is CASRHSRQGKNGYTF.

The CDR3, as DNA: TGTGCCAGCAGTCCACCGGCCGGGACAGAAGAGACCCAGTACTTC. Protein sequence: CASSPPAGTEETQYF. The gene calls are TRBV28 and TRBJ2-5; 7 bases fit TRBD1. The CDR3 runs to 15 residues. V was pared by 5 bases and J by 3 bases, with 9 bases of the junction left unmatched. From germline, CDR1 is MDHEN and CDR2 SYDVKM.

This sequence joins TRBV7-9 and TRBJ2-4, with 13 positions matching TRBD2. The germline CDR1 and CDR2 sequences are SEHNR and FQNEAQ (reference sequence). The CDR3 runs to 16 residues. Unmatched junction bases numbered 9, after V lost 5 bases and J lost 8 bases. The CDR3 nucleotides are TGTGCCAGCAGCCCCCAGGGACTAGCGGGGTTAGACATTCAGTACTTC. This codes for CASSPQGLAGLDIQYF.

The chain employs TRBV7-9 and TRBJ2-1, with TRBD1 matching over 10 bases. The germline V gene has CDR1 SEHNR and CDR2 FQNEAQ (reference sequence). The CDR3 loop spans 19 amino acids. J lost 6 bases, V lost 4 bases, and 18 bases had no gene match. The CDR3: CASSSRQGARDGSTNEQFF. For the CDR3, the DNA is TGTGCCAGCAGCTCTCGACAGGGGGCCCGGGACGGGAGTACCAATGAGCAGTTCTTC.

The CDR3 here is CAISVGTAYSPLHF. The CDR3 bases are TGTGCCATCAGTGTCGGGACAGCCTATTCACCCCTCCACTTT. The chain combines TRBV10-3 with TRBJ1-6; 7 bases agree with TRBD1. V lost 4 bases, J lost 8 bases, and 5 bases stayed unmatched. The CDR3 sequence is 14 residues long. Germline lookup yields CDR1 ENHRY and CDR2 SYGVKD.

The rearrangement links TRBV4-1 to TRBJ2-7, with D unresolved. The germline V gene has CDR1 MGHRA and CDR2 YSYEKL. The CDR3 has 14 residues. Trimming cost V 1 base and J 2 bases, with 9 bases left between them. CDR3 residues: CASSQAQTTYEQYF. The CDR3 DNA is TGCGCCAGCAGCCAAGCCCAGACAACCTACGAGCAGTACTTC.

The chain has TRBV27 and TRBJ2-7, with 7 bases lining up with TRBD2. The CDR3 extends over 13 amino acids. CDR1 and CDR2 (germline): MNHEY, SMNVEV (reference sequence). Trimming at V came to 6 bases and at J to 3 bases, leaving 5 bases not matched to a gene. The CDR3 DNA is TGTGCCAGCAGGCTAGCGGAGGGCTACGAGCAGTACTTC. It is translated as CASRLAEGYEQYF.

The chain joins TRBV3-1 (or the pseudogene TRBV3-2) to TRBJ1-4, with D unclear. The CDR3 runs to 16 residues. The germline V gene has CDR1 LGHDT and CDR2 YNNKEL (reference sequence). Trimming removed 1 base at V and 0 bases at J, with 9 bases between. The CDR3 DNA reads as TGTGCCAGCAGCCAAGGCCGGTACGCAACTAATGAAAAACTGTTTTTT. This gives the protein CASSQGRYATNEKLFF.

This clone was seen a handful of times. The chain has TRBV10-3 and TRBJ2-5, with TRBD2 as a possible D gene (7 bases). This CDR3 spans 15 amino acids. Germline V gene data show CDR1 as ENHRY and CDR2 as SYGVKD. V was cut by 2 bases and J by 2 bases, with 12 bases left in between. CDR3 amino acids: CAISERGGSQETQYF. Written as DNA, the CDR3 is TGTGCCATCAGTGAGAGGGGGGGGAGTCAAGAGACCCAGTACTTC.

This sequence joins TRBV9 and TRBJ2-1, with TRBD2 identical over 9 bases. Germline assignment: CDR1 SGDLS and CDR2 YYNGEE. Trimming cost V 5 bases and J 8 bases; bases outside gene matches: 17. CDR3 size: 17 residues. The DNA of the CDR3 is TGTGCCAGCAGTGAGAACCCCGGGACTAGCAGTCCACATGAGCAGTTCTTC. Its protein is CASSENPGTSSPHEQFF.

Only one count was recorded for this clone. J is TRBJ1-3 and V is TRBV5-4, with 8 positions matching TRBD1. The CDR3 covers 16 residues. Per germline, CDR1 SGHNT and CDR2 YYREEE (reference sequence). The V and J ends lost 0 bases and 10 bases, in that order; junction bases with no gene match: 12. Here the CDR3 reads CASSLGSRDRLGTIYF. In DNA, the CDR3 is TGTGCCAGCAGCTTGGGGTCTCGGGACAGGCTCGGAACCATATATTTT.

In its sample, this clone was seen once. V gene TRBV9 combines with J gene TRBJ2-1; D is unclear. The CDR3 is made up of 14 amino acids. The V end was cut by 2 bases, the J end by 5 bases, with 11 bases between. The germline gives CDR1 SGDLS, CDR2 YYNGEE. CDR3 sequence: CASSVSVRDNEQFF. CDR3 in DNA: TGTGCCAGCAGCGTTTCCGTCCGGGACAATGAGCAGTTCTTC.

The chain uses TRBV4-3 and TRBJ2-1; 10 bases match TRBD2. CDR1 LGHNA and CDR2 YSLEER come from the germline V gene. The CDR3 extends over 15 amino acids. With 2 bases clipped from V and 7 bases from J, the junction kept 5 bases outside the gene matches. DNA of the CDR3: TGCGCCAGCAGCCAATCACTAGCGGGACTTAATGAGCAGTTCTTC. Encoded protein: CASSQSLAGLNEQFF.

V and J are TRBV28 and TRBJ1-2, with 8 bases fitting TRBD1. CDR1 is MDHEN and CDR2 is SYDVKM in the germline V gene. This CDR3 has 17 residues. V lost 6 bases, J lost 4 bases, and 16 bases stayed unmatched. The CDR3: CASSRRARQGRFYGYTF. The CDR3 DNA reads as TGTGCCAGCAGCAGACGGGCGAGACAGGGGAGATTCTATGGCTACACCTTC.

The CDR3 DNA sequence: TGCGCCAGCAGCCAAGCGGACAATGAGCAGTTCTTC. Residues: CASSQADNEQFF. The gene calls are TRBV4-1 and TRBJ2-1; no firm D call. The germline V and J ends were trimmed by 1 base and 5 bases, with 3 bases remaining between them. This CDR3 has 12 amino acids. From germline, CDR1 is MGHRA and CDR2 YSYEKL.

The J gene is TRBJ1-6, the V gene TRBV6-5, with D possibly TRBD1 on 6 matching bases. The ends were cut back, 4 bases at V and 2 bases at J, with 9 bases in the middle. The germline CDR1 and CDR2 sequences are MNHEY and SVGAGI. This CDR3 contains 15 residues. CDR3 in amino acids: CASSLQGPYNSPLHF. As DNA, the CDR3 is TGTGCCAGCAGTTTACAGGGACCCTATAATTCACCCCTCCACTTT.